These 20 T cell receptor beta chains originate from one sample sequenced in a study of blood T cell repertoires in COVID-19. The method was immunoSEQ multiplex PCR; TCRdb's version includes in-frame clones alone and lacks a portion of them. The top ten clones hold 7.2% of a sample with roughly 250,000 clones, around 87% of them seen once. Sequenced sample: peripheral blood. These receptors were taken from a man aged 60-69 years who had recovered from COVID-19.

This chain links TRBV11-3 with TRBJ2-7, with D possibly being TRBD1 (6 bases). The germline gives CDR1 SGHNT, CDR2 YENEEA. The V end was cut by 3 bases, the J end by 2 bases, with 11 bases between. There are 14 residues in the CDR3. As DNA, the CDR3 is TGTGCCAGCAGCTTGGACAGCACAACCTACGAGCAGTACTTC. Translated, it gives CASSLDSTTYEQYF.

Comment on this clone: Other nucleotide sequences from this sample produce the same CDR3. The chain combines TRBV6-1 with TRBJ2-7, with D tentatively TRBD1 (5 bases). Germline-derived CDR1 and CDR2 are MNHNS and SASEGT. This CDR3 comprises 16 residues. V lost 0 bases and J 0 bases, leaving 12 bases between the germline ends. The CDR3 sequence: CASSEAGQGSSYEQYV. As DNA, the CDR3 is TGTGCCAGCAGTGAAGCGGGTCAGGGTAGCTCCTACGAGCAGTACGTC.

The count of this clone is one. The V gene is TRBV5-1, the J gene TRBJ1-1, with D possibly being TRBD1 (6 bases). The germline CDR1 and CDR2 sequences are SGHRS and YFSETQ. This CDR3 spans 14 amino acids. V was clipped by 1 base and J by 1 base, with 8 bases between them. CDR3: CASSLTGSNTEAFF. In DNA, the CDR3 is TGCGCCAGCAGCTTGACAGGGTCGAACACTGAAGCTTTCTTT.

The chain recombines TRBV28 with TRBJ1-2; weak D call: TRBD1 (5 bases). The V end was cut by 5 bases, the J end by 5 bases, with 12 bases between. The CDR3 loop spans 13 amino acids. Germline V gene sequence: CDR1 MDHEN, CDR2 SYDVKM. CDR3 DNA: TGTGCCAGCAGTGGGACTGAACTTTATGGCTACACCTTC. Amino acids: CASSGTELYGYTF.

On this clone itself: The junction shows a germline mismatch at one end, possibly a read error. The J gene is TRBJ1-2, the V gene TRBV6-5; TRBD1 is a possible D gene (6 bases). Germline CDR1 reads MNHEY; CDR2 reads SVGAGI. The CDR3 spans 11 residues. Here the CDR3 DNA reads TGTGCCAGCAGTTCATTACAGGGTTGGGCCTTC. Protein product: CASSSLQGWAF.

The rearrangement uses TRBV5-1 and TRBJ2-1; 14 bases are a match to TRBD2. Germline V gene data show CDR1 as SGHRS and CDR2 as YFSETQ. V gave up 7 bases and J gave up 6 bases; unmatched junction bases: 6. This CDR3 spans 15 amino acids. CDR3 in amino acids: CASQPGLAGVNEQFF. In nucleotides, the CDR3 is TGCGCCAGCCAACCGGGACTAGCGGGGGTCAATGAGCAGTTCTTC.

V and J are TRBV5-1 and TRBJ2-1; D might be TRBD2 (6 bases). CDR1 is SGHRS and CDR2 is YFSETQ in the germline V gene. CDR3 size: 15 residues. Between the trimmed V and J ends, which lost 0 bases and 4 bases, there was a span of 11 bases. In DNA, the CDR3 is TGCGCCAGCAGCTTGGCGGGACTCCAATACAATGAGCAGTTCTTC. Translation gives CASSLAGLQYNEQFF.

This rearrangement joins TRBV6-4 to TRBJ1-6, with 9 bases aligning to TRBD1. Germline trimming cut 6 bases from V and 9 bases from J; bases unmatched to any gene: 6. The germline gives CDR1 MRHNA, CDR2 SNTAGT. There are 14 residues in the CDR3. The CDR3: CASRTTGGGSPLHF. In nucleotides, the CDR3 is TGTGCCAGCAGAACGACAGGGGGTGGTTCACCCCTCCACTTT.

CDR3 region: CATSDIVLGGNEQFF. The CDR3 DNA reads TGTGCCACCAGTGATATCGTTCTAGGGGGCAATGAGCAGTTCTTC. The chain has TRBV24-1 and TRBJ2-1; weak D call: TRBD1 (6 bases). Germline values: CDR1 KGHDR, CDR2 SFDVKD. Trimming left V 3 bases short and J 6 bases short, with 14 bases between. This CDR3 is 15 amino acids long.

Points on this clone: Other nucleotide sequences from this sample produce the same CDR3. CDR3 residues: CASSLAGGNQPQHF. DNA of the CDR3: TGTGCCAGCAGCTTAGCGGGGGGGAATCAGCCCCAGCATTTT. The gene calls are TRBV7-9 and TRBJ1-5, with a tentative D call TRBD1 (5 bases). In germline, CDR1 is SEHNR, CDR2 FQNEAQ (reference sequence). V shed 0 bases and J shed 4 bases, with 7 bases lying between them. This CDR3 is 14 amino acids long.

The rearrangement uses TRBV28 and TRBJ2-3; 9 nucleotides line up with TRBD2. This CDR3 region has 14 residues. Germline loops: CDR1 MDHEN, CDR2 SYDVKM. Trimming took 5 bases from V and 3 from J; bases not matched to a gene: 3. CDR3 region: CASSRLAVTDTQYF. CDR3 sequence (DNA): TGTGCCAGCAGTCGACTAGCGGTGACAGATACGCAGTATTTT.

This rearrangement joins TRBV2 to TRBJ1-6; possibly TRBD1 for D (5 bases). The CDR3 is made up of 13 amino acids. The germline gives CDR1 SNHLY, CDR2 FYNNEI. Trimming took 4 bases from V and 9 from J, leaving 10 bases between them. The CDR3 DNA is TGTGCCAGCAGTGTTACAGGCGGTTCACCCCTCCACTTT. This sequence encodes CASSVTGGSPLHF.

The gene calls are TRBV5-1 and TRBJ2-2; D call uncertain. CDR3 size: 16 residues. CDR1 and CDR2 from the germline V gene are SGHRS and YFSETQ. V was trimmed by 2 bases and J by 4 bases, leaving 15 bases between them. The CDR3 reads CASSLPTHRITGELFF. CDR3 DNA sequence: TGCGCCAGCAGCTTACCGACACACCGGATCACCGGGGAGCTGTTTTTT.

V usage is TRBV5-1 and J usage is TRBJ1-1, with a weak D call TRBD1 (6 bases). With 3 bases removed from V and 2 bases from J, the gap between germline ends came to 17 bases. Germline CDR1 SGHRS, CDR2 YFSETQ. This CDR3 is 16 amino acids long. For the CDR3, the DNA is TGCGCCAGCAGCTCTGACCCTCAGGGGTTAAACACTGAAGCTTTCTTT. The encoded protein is CASSSDPQGLNTEAFF.

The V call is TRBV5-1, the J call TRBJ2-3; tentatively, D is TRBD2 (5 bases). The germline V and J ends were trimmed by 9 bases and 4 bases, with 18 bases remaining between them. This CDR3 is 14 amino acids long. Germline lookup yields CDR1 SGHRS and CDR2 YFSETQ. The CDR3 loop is CATGPGMLSDTQYF. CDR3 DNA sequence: TGCGCCACCGGGCCCGGGATGTTATCAGATACGCAGTATTTT.

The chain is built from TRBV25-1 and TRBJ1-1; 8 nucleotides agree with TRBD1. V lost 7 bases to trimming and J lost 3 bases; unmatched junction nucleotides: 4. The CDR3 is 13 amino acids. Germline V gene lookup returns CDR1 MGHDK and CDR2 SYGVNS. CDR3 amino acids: CASTYRGYTEAFF. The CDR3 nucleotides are TGTGCCAGCACATACAGGGGGTACACTGAAGCTTTCTTT.

The CDR3 sequence is CASSPTTGGNTEAFF. CDR3 in DNA: TGTGCCAGCTCACCGACGACAGGGGGGAACACTGAAGCTTTCTTT. The chain recombines TRBV18 with TRBJ1-1, with TRBD1 matching over 9 bases. Per germline, CDR1 KGHSH and CDR2 LQKENI. The CDR3 has 15 residues. V lost 3 bases and J lost 1; bases outside the gene matches: 3.

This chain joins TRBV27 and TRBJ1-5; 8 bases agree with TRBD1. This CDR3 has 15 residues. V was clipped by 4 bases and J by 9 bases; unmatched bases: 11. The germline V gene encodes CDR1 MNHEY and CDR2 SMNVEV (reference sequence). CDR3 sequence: CASSYRGTGAGPQHF. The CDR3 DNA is TGTGCCAGCAGTTACCGAGGGACAGGCGCCGGGCCCCAGCATTTT.

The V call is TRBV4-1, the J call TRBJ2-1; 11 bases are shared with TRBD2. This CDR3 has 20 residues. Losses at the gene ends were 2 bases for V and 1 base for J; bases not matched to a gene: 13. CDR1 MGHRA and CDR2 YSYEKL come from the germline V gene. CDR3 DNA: TGCGCCAGCAGCCAAAACTCGGGACTAGCGGTTGGTATTTCCTACAATGAGCAGTTCTTC. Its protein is CASSQNSGLAVGISYNEQFF.

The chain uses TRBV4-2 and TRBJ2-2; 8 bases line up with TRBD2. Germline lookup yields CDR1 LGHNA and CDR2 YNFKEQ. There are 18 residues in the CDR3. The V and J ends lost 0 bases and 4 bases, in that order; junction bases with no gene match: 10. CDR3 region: CASSQDLVPLAGTGELFF. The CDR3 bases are TGTGCCAGCAGCCAAGATCTAGTACCCCTAGCGGGCACCGGGGAGCTGTTTTTT.